The 20 T cell receptor beta chains presented below share a single source sample, sequenced in a study of shared clonotypes between healthy human individuals. Sequenced by immunoSEQ multiplex PCR; TCRdb stores in-frame clones only, minus some. The table has roughly 330,000 clones, around 74% seen once; the top ten hold 10%. The specimen sequenced was memory CD4+ T cells sorted from blood. Specified subset: CD45RA-negative fraction. Every receptor here comes from a man in his thirties or forties in good health.

The chain has TRBV5-5 and TRBJ2-4; a weak D match, TRBD2 (6 bases). Germline V gene data show CDR1 as SGHKS and CDR2 as YYEKEE (reference sequence). Deletions cut 1 base from V and 8 bases from J, with 10 bases between. The CDR3 contains 13 residues. CDR3 sequence (DNA): TGTGCCAGCAGCTTGTTGGAGGGAGACATTCAGTACTTC. Amino acids: CASSLLEGDIQYF.

This rearrangement joins TRBV28 to TRBJ2-7, with TRBD1 as a possible D gene (5 bases). Germline V gives CDR1 MDHEN, CDR2 SYDVKM. The CDR3 covers 15 residues. V dropped 6 bases and J dropped 0 bases, with 15 bases sitting between them. CDR3 residues: CASRGVWGGSYEQYF. The CDR3 bases are TGTGCCAGCAGAGGTGTCTGGGGCGGCTCCTACGAGCAGTACTTC.

Points on this clone: Possible read error: a much larger clone is one base away. Within the sample, other DNA sequences also encode this same CDR3. The chain joins TRBV29-1 to TRBJ2-6; D unresolved. Germline lookup yields CDR1 SQVTM and CDR2 ANQGSEA. This CDR3 is built from 14 residues. V was clipped by 1 base and J by 0 bases, with 4 bases between them. CDR3 nucleotide sequence: TGCAGCGTTGAAGGGGGCTCTGGGGCCAACGTCCTGACTTTC. As protein: CSVEGGSGANVLTF.

V gene TRBV6-6 combines with J gene TRBJ1-4, with 7 positions matching TRBD1. CDR1 MNHNY and CDR2 SVGAGI come from the germline V gene (reference sequence). The CDR3 loop spans 16 amino acids. V shed 6 bases and J 0 bases; nucleotides not matched to a gene: 7. The chain's CDR3 is CASRLPGTATNEKLFF. The CDR3 coding sequence is TGTGCCAGCAGACTCCCAGGGACAGCAACTAATGAAAAACTGTTTTTT.

In regard to this clone: The conserved phenylalanine or tryptophan is not found at the CDR3 terminus, so this likely reflects a read error. The DNA is left out, because the CDR3 cannot be placed on it with certainty; the CDR3 is given as TCRdb lists it. The chain couples TRBV29-1 to TRBJ2-3; the D call of TRBD2 is as the table states it, not checked on the DNA. The V gene's germline CDR1 is SQVTM and CDR2 ANQGSEA. The CDR3 region is 11 residues in length, termini included. The CDR3 loop reads CSVDGVASGGI.

This clone was observed many times. The gene calls are TRBV11-3 and TRBJ2-2, with D hard to call. CDR1 SGHNT and CDR2 YENEEA come from the germline V gene. V was clipped by 1 base and J by 2 bases, with 5 bases between them. The CDR3 contains 14 residues. CDR3 amino acids: CASSLARNTGELFF. CDR3 DNA sequence: TGTGCCAGCAGCTTAGCTCGCAACACCGGGGAGCTGTTTTTT.

The chain recombines TRBV7-3 with TRBJ2-1; 8 nucleotides align to TRBD2. Germline V gene sequence: CDR1 SGHTA, CDR2 FQGTGA. V shed 3 bases and J 3 bases; nucleotides not matched to a gene: 10. The CDR3 is 17 amino acids. The CDR3 coding sequence is TGTGCCAGCAGCTTTACCCCCCTCAGCGGGAGCTACAATGAGCAGTTCTTC. Amino acid sequence: CASSFTPLSGSYNEQFF.

The chain couples TRBV7-2 to TRBJ1-1; 8 bases align to TRBD1. In germline, CDR1 is SGHTA, CDR2 FQGNSA. The trim removed 0 bases at V and 5 bases at J, leaving 5 bases unmatched. The CDR3 contains 15 residues. CDR3 region: CASSLAFRGQTEAFF. The DNA for the CDR3 is TGTGCCAGCAGCTTAGCCTTCAGGGGGCAAACTGAAGCTTTCTTT.

The chain combines TRBV18 with TRBJ2-5, with a possible D match to TRBD2 (5 bases). Per the germline V gene, CDR1 is KGHSH and CDR2 is LQKENI. Trimming left V 6 bases short and J 4 bases short, with 9 bases between. There are 12 residues in the CDR3. CDR3 nucleotides: TGTGCCAGCTCCGGAGGCGTAGAGACCCAGTACTTC. This gives the protein CASSGGVETQYF.

This sequence joins TRBV5-1 and TRBJ2-3, with a possible D match to TRBD1 (6 bases). Per the germline V gene, CDR1 is SGHRS and CDR2 is YFSETQ. V lost 6 bases and J 3 bases, leaving 14 bases between the germline ends. CDR3 size: 14 residues. CDR3 nucleotides: TGCGCCAGCACCCTGGGGGCAGTAACAGATACGCAGTATTTT. Amino acid sequence: CASTLGAVTDTQYF.

The V gene is TRBV18, the J gene TRBJ1-2; TRBD1 matches at 7 bases. The CDR3 sequence is 15 residues long. The junction had 10 bases not matched to a gene; V was cut back by 5 bases and J by 4 bases. Germline lookup yields CDR1 KGHSH and CDR2 LQKENI. CDR3 in DNA: TGTGCCAGCTCAGGGATGGAGGGGGCGACCTATGGCTACACCTTC. Translating gives CASSGMEGATYGYTF.

This clone was picked up many times. This chain uses TRBV5-4 with TRBJ2-7; D not certain. The CDR3 totals 12 residues. Looked up from germline, CDR1 is SGHNT and CDR2 is YYREEE (reference sequence). The V end was cut by 4 bases, the J end by 8 bases, with 13 bases between. CDR3 residues: CASSHTNKKQYF. CDR3 coding DNA: TGTGCCAGCAGCCACACAAATAAGAAGCAGTACTTC.

This clone occurred a few times. This CDR3 is CASSLQGLAGDVKRNEQFF. CDR3 sequence (DNA): TGTGCCAGCAGCCTTCAAGGACTAGCGGGAGACGTTAAGCGGAATGAGCAGTTCTTC. The chain has TRBV14 and TRBJ2-1; 13 positions match TRBD2. V lost 4 bases and J lost 7; bases outside the gene matches: 16. CDR3 length: 19 residues. Germline CDR1 SGHDN, CDR2 FVKESK.

This clone was recorded a few times. This rearrangement joins TRBV19 to TRBJ2-1, with 9 bases lining up with TRBD1. Germline CDR1 is LNHDA and CDR2 is SQIVND (reference sequence). With V trimmed by 7 bases and J by 3 bases, 7 bases remained unmatched. This CDR3 is built from 15 residues. The CDR3 region is CASNKPGQGYNEQFF. The DNA for the CDR3 is TGTGCCAGTAATAAACCGGGACAGGGCTACAATGAGCAGTTCTTC.

V and J are TRBV10-3 and TRBJ2-2, with TRBD2 matching over 7 bases. The CDR3 length is 17 residues. Looked up from germline, CDR1 is ENHRY and CDR2 is SYGVKD. With 8 bases clipped from V and 4 bases from J, the junction kept 16 bases outside the gene matches. DNA of the CDR3: TGTGCCATCTCCCCTAGCGGCCCCAATCCACTCACCGGGGAGCTGTTTTTT. Amino acids: CAISPSGPNPLTGELFF.

This clone occurred a few times. This chain uses TRBV30 with TRBJ2-7, with D possibly being TRBD2 (6 bases). The CDR3 runs to 16 residues. CDR1 and CDR2 from the germline V gene are GTSNPN and SVGIG (reference sequence). The V gene lost 3 bases and the J gene lost 5 bases, with 23 bases spanning the gap. The CDR3 here is CAWSSRGGTRIHEQYF. As DNA, the CDR3 is TGTGCCTGGAGCTCAAGGGGCGGGACGCGCATCCACGAGCAGTACTTC. The full variable domain, its missing parts supplied by reference TRBV30 and TRBJ2-7, is SQTIHQWPATLVQPVGSPLSLECTVEGTSNPNLYWYRQAAGRGLQLLFYSVGIGQISSEVPQNLSASRPQDRQFILSSKKLLLSDSGFYLCAWSSRGGTRIHEQYFGPGTRLTVT.

This clone was detected only a few times. This chain links TRBV5-8 with TRBJ1-2; the D gene is possibly TRBD1 (5 bases). CDR3 size: 10 residues. Germline V lookup: CDR1 SGHTS, CDR2 YDEGEE. DNA of the CDR3: TGTATCTGTGGGGCATATGGCTACACCTTC. The encoded protein is CICGAYGYTF.

The chain links TRBV28 to TRBJ2-1; 8 bases align to TRBD1. This CDR3 is 14 amino acids long. The trim removed 4 bases at V and 6 bases at J, leaving 5 bases unmatched. Germline CDR1 and CDR2: MDHEN and SYDVKM. CDR3 sequence (DNA): TGTGCCAGCAGTTCCTTTACAGGGGGCAATGAGCAGTTCTTC. Translating it yields CASSSFTGGNEQFF.

V usage is TRBV2 and J usage is TRBJ2-7, with a tentative D call TRBD1 (6 bases). The V end was cut by 6 bases, the J end by 0 bases, with 9 bases between. In germline, CDR1 is SNHLY, CDR2 FYNNEI. The CDR3 sequence is 13 residues long. The CDR3 DNA reads TGTGCCAGCAGACAGGGTCCCTCCTACGAGCAGTACTTC. Amino acids: CASRQGPSYEQYF.

The chain couples TRBV27 to TRBJ2-7, with a tentative D call TRBD2 (5 bases). Trimming left V 2 bases short and J 4 bases short, with 12 bases between. Germline V lookup: CDR1 MNHEY, CDR2 SMNVEV (reference sequence). The CDR3 is made up of 14 amino acids. CDR3 in DNA: TGTGCCAGCAGTTTAGCGGGTCGGCGATACGAGCAGTACTTC. Amino acids: CASSLAGRRYEQYF.